The 25 T cell receptor beta chains reported below all come from one sample, sequenced in a study of Graves' ophthalmopathy and Graves' hyperthyroidism. RNA transcripts were the template, and TCR beta CDR3 regions were amplified from them. The workflow started with a first-round RT-PCR run with HTBI primers and then moved on to a second-round multiplex PCR. Using its own MiXCR run on the multiplex PCR reads, TCRdb lists one record per CDR3 protein. Of about 420,000 distinct CDR3 sequences detected, 21% appear once; the ten largest clones hold around 3%. Material: peripheral blood. Receptors were obtained from a woman aged 18 to 35 with stable Graves' hyperthyroidism.

The chain employs TRBV11-2 and TRBJ2-7, with 8 nucleotides matching TRBD1. This CDR3 spans 16 amino acids. The germline V gene has CDR1 SGHAT and CDR2 FQNNGV. V lost 3 bases to trimming and J lost 6 bases; unmatched junction nucleotides: 13. CDR3 DNA sequence: TGTGCCAGCAGCTTCCAAGACGCTAGGACAGGGATCGAGCAGTACTTC. Translated: CASSFQDARTGIEQYF. The full variable domain, in which reference TRBV11-2 and TRBJ2-7 provide the parts outside the CDR3, is EAGVAQSPRYKIIEKRQSVAFWCNPISGHATLYWYQQILGQGPKLLIQFQNNGVVDDSQLPKDRFSAERLKGVDSTLKIQPAKLEDSAVYLCASSFQDARTGIEQYFGPGTRLTVT.

This rearrangement joins TRBV12-3 or TRBV12-4 to TRBJ1-1; 10 bases map to TRBD1. The CDR3 length is 14 residues. Losses at the gene ends were 6 bases for V and 4 bases for J; bases not matched to a gene: 5. The CDR3, as DNA: TGTGCCAGCAGGTCGGGACAGGGGACCACTGAAGCTTTCTTT. It translates to CASRSGQGTTEAFF.

This clonotype was found many times. The chain has TRBV7-3 and TRBJ2-7; 9 bases agree with TRBD1. J lost 1 base, V lost 5 bases, and 3 bases had no gene match. Germline values: CDR1 SGHTA, CDR2 FQGTGA. This CDR3 comprises 14 residues. The CDR3 region has the DNA TGTGCCAGCAGCCCGGACAGGGGATCCTACGAGCAGTACTTC. As protein: CASSPDRGSYEQYF.

This clonotype occurred many times. The chain couples TRBV28 to TRBJ2-2; D may be TRBD2 (5 bases). The CDR3 totals 15 residues. Germline loops: CDR1 MDHEN, CDR2 SYDVKM. V shed 5 bases and J shed 7 bases, with 17 bases lying between them. For the CDR3, the DNA is TGTGCCAGCAGTCCTGACGTTAGGAGGAACGGGGAGCTGTTTTTT. Its protein product is CASSPDVRRNGELFF.

This clonotype was seen repeatedly, ten times or more. This CDR3 is CASRKSGGNNQPQHF. CDR3 DNA sequence: TGTGCCAGCAGGAAATCAGGGGGCAACAATCAGCCCCAGCATTTT. V usage is TRBV6-1 and J usage is TRBJ1-5; TRBD1 aligns across 8 bases. CDR3 length: 15 residues. CDR1 and CDR2 from the germline V gene are MNHNS and SASEGT. The V segment lost 6 bases and the J segment 3 bases; nucleotides outside the gene matches: 7.

This clonotype was picked up many times. The chain joins TRBV2 to TRBJ2-5; D gene uncertain. This CDR3 is 15 amino acids long. V lost 2 bases and J lost 5, with 15 bases in between. Germline assignment: CDR1 SNHLY and CDR2 FYNNEI. This chain's CDR3 is CASSETLVAPETQYF. CDR3 DNA sequence: TGTGCCAGCAGTGAAACCCTTGTGGCGCCCGAGACCCAGTACTTC.

This clonotype showed up many times. This chain connects TRBV6-2 or TRBV6-3 to TRBJ2-7, with a possible D match to TRBD1 (6 bases). The CDR3 sequence is 15 residues long. Germline assignment: CDR1 MNHEY and CDR2 SVGEGT. Trimming removed 2 bases at V and 0 bases at J, with 11 bases between. In DNA, the CDR3 is TGTGCCAGCAGTTACCTTGACAGGTACTCCTACGAGCAGTACTTC. As protein: CASSYLDRYSYEQYF.

This clonotype showed up many times. This chain connects TRBV10-3 to TRBJ2-7, with D possibly being TRBD1 (6 bases). The CDR3 length is 17 residues. Per the germline V gene, CDR1 is ENHRY and CDR2 is SYGVKD. The V end lost 0 bases, the J end lost 1 base, and 16 bases lay between the germline ends. The CDR3 region has the DNA TGTGCCATCAGTGAGTCAATTACAGGGACCCAGTCCTACGAGCAGTACTTC. The encoded protein is CAISESITGTQSYEQYF.

This clonotype was counted ten times or more. V and J are TRBV18 and TRBJ2-7; D is possibly TRBD1 or TRBD2 (5 bases each). V shed 5 bases and J shed 5 bases, with 13 bases lying between them. This CDR3 has 13 residues. The germline CDR1 and CDR2 sequences are KGHSH and LQKENI. The CDR3 nucleotides read TGTGCCAGCTCAACCGGGACCTCAAACGAGCAGTACTTC. The encoded protein is CASSTGTSNEQYF.

This clonotype was observed at least ten times. V usage is TRBV29-1 and J usage is TRBJ2-5, with 8 bases matching TRBD1. J lost 5 bases, V lost 7 bases, and 6 bases had no gene match. This CDR3 spans 12 amino acids. Germline V gene sequence: CDR1 SQVTM, CDR2 ANQGSEA. The DNA for the CDR3 is TGCAGCGGCTCAGGGGGCCGGGAGACCCAGTACTTC. Protein sequence: CSGSGGRETQYF.

This clonotype was observed many times. The chain carries TRBV15 and TRBJ2-5, with 7 bases fitting TRBD2. The CDR3 has 14 residues. Per the germline V gene, CDR1 is LNHNV and CDR2 is YYDKDF (reference sequence). V lost 5 bases, J lost 2 bases, and 5 bases stayed unmatched. The CDR3 DNA reads as TGTGCCACCAGCGGGGGGGGGGATCAAGAGACCCAGTACTTC. Residues: CATSGGGDQETQYF.

The chain recombines TRBV19 with TRBJ1-2; possible D gene TRBD1, 6 bases. CDR3 length: 12 amino acids. Germline V CDR1 and CDR2: LNHDA, SQIVND (reference sequence). Trimming removed 5 bases from V and 8 bases from J, with 12 bases in between. DNA of the CDR3: TGTGCCAGTAGTGTACGCGGGGGCGGCTACACCTTC. Amino acid sequence: CASSVRGGGYTF.

This clonotype was seen at least ten times. This chain joins TRBV15 and TRBJ2-2, with D tentatively TRBD1 (5 bases). The V gene's germline CDR1 is LNHNV and CDR2 YYDKDF (reference sequence). Deletions cut 0 bases from V and 3 bases from J, with 11 bases between. The CDR3 runs to 16 residues. CDR3 in amino acids: CATSRDDGADTGELFF. The CDR3 region has the DNA TGTGCCACCAGCAGAGACGATGGGGCTGACACCGGGGAGCTGTTTTTT.

The chain combines TRBV6-1 with TRBJ2-5; 8 bases fit TRBD1. V was clipped by 3 bases and J by 1 base; unmatched bases: 4. The CDR3 covers 15 residues. CDR1 and CDR2 (germline): MNHNS, SASEGT. The CDR3 loop reads CASSDRGRSQETQYF. CDR3 DNA sequence: TGTGCCAGCAGTGACAGGGGGCGATCCCAAGAGACCCAGTACTTC.

In its sample, this clonotype was seen many times. This rearrangement joins TRBV2 to TRBJ2-7; unclear D gene. Trimming left V 10 bases short and J 6 bases short, with 22 bases between. Germline CDR1 SNHLY, CDR2 FYNNEI. This CDR3 comprises 14 residues. CDR3 amino acids: CATRLGSVYGEQYF. As DNA, the CDR3 is TGTGCCACCCGCCTGGGCAGTGTCTACGGCGAGCAGTACTTC.

The chain employs TRBV27 and TRBJ1-2, with 10 bases identical to TRBD1. Germline V lookup: CDR1 MNHEY, CDR2 SMNVEV (reference sequence). This CDR3 is 17 amino acids long. The V and J ends lost 2 bases and 2 bases, in that order; junction bases with no gene match: 8. CDR3: CASSLAAGTGVNYGYTF. Here the CDR3 DNA reads TGTGCCAGCAGTTTAGCCGCCGGGACAGGGGTAAACTATGGCTACACCTTC.

In its sample, this clonotype was seen a few times. The chain couples TRBV20-1 to TRBJ2-2, with D perhaps matching TRBD2 (6 bases). V was pared by 1 base and J by 5 bases, with 20 bases between. CDR1 and CDR2 from the germline V gene are DFQATT and SNEGSKA (reference sequence). This CDR3 comprises 17 residues. The CDR3 loop reads CSARVRGTEGSTGELFF. The CDR3 bases are TGCAGTGCTAGAGTACGGGGGACTGAGGGGAGTACCGGGGAGCTGTTTTTT.

This clonotype has at least ten counts. This sequence joins TRBV2 and TRBJ2-7, with TRBD1 matching over 9 bases. Trimming took 6 bases from V and 4 from J; bases not matched to a gene: 10. The CDR3 contains 15 residues. Germline CDR1 and CDR2: SNHLY and FYNNEI. The CDR3 nucleotides are TGTGCCAGCAGCGAAACAGGGGGCGTCGGGTACGAGCAGTACTTC. As protein: CASSETGGVGYEQYF. The entire variable domain, with the rest obtained from reference TRBV2 and TRBJ2-7, is as follows: EPEVTQTPSHQVTQMGQEVILRCVPISNHLYFYWYRQILGQKVEFLVSFYNNEISEKSEIFDDQFSVERPDGSNFTLKIRSTKLEDSAMYFCASSETGGVGYEQYFGPGTRLTVT.

This chain joins TRBV28 and TRBJ2-2; 9 bases line up with TRBD2. Germline CDR1 reads MDHEN; CDR2 reads SYDVKM. With 6 bases clipped from V and 7 bases from J, the junction kept 9 bases outside the gene matches. The CDR3 is made up of 15 amino acids. This CDR3 is CASRTGLALVGELFF. The CDR3 DNA sequence: TGTGCCAGCAGAACGGGACTAGCCCTAGTCGGGGAGCTGTTTTTT.

This clonotype was seen at least ten times. The chain uses TRBV29-1 and TRBJ2-5; D call uncertain. CDR1 and CDR2 (germline): SQVTM, ANQGSEA. Trimming stripped 5 bases from V and 2 bases from J, with 12 bases between. CDR3 size: 13 residues. The CDR3 here is CSVRNSPQETQYF. CDR3 sequence (DNA): TGCAGCGTTAGGAACAGCCCGCAAGAGACCCAGTACTTC.

This clonotype was picked up many times. The V gene is TRBV7-8, the J gene TRBJ2-7, with no clear D. The CDR3 length is 11 residues. Germline CDR1 and CDR2: SGHVS and FQNEAQ. Trimming pared 2 bases from V and 3 bases from J, leaving 2 bases between. CDR3 coding DNA: TGTGCCAGCAGCTTAATCTACGAGCAGTACTTC. Translating it yields CASSLIYEQYF.

This clonotype was seen repeatedly, ten times or more. In DNA, the CDR3 is TGTGCCAGCAGCGAGCGGGAGGGAAACGGTGAGCAGTACTTC. It yields the protein CASSEREGNGEQYF. V is TRBV4-2 and J is TRBJ2-7; 10 nucleotides agree with TRBD2. Unmatched junction bases numbered 8, after V lost 5 bases and J lost 7 bases. This CDR3 contains 14 residues. Germline V lookup: CDR1 LGHNA, CDR2 YNFKEQ.

This clonotype has a count of ten or more. The genes are TRBV25-1 and TRBJ2-7, with 8 positions matching TRBD1. CDR1 is MGHDK and CDR2 is SYGVNS in the germline V gene. The CDR3 has 16 residues. J lost 3 bases, V lost 6 bases, and 13 bases had no gene match. The CDR3 nucleotides read TGTGCCAGCAGCGGAAAAATACAGGGGGACCTCTACGAGCAGTACTTC. Protein: CASSGKIQGDLYEQYF.

The table lists this clonotype with many counts. The CDR3 DNA sequence: TGTGCCAGCAGTGACCCCGGGGAGCTGTTTTTT. Translated, it gives CASSDPGELFF. The chain recombines TRBV6-1 with TRBJ2-2; no firm D call. Germline CDR1 MNHNS, CDR2 SASEGT. The CDR3 sequence is 11 residues long. V lost 3 bases and J lost 6, with 2 bases in between.

This clonotype was observed at least ten times. J is TRBJ2-5 and V is TRBV5-6; a weak D match, TRBD2 (6 bases). Trimming took off 2 bases at V and 3 bases at J, with 14 bases between the two ends. The germline V gene has CDR1 SGHDT and CDR2 YYEEEE. This CDR3 comprises 15 residues. The CDR3 loop is CASSLPGLLKETQYF. The CDR3 DNA follows: TGTGCCAGCAGCTTACCGGGACTCTTAAAAGAGACCCAGTACTTC.